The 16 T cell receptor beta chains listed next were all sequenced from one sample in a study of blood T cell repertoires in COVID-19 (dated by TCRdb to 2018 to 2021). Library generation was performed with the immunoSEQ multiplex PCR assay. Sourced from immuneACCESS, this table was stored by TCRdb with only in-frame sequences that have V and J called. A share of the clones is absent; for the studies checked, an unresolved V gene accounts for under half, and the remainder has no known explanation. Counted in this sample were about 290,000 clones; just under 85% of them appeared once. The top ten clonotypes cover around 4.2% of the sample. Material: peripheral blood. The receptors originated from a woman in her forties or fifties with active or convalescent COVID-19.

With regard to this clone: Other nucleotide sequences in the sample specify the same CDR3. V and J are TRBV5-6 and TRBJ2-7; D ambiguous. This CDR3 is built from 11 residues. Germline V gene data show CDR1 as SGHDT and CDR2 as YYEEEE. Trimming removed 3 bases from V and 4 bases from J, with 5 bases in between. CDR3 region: CASSSRYEQYF. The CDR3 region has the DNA TGTGCCAGCAGCTCCAGGTACGAGCAGTACTTC.

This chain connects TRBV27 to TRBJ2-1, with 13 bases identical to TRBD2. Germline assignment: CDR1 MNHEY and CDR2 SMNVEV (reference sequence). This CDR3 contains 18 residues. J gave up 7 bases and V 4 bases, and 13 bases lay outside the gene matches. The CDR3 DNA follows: TGTGCCAGCAGTTCCCGGACTAGCGGGAGTGGCTCCGCTAATGAGCAGTTCTTC. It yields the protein CASSSRTSGSGSANEQFF.

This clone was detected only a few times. The CDR3 bases are TGTGCCAGCAGTTCCGGGGGGGCCTACGAGCAGTACTTC. This translates into CASSSGGAYEQYF. V usage is TRBV7-9 and J usage is TRBJ2-7; 8 bases fit TRBD2. The CDR3 spans 13 residues. V lost 6 bases and J lost 2; bases outside the gene matches: 3. Germline V gene sequence: CDR1 SEHNR, CDR2 FQNEAQ (reference sequence). Full variable domain (outside the CDR3, taken from reference TRBV7-9 and TRBJ2-7): DTGVSQNPRHKITKRGQNVTFRCDPISEHNRLYWYRQTLGQGPEFLTYFQNEAQLEKSRLLSDRFSAERPKGSFSTLEIQRTEQGDSAMYLCASSSGGAYEQYFGPGTRLTVT.

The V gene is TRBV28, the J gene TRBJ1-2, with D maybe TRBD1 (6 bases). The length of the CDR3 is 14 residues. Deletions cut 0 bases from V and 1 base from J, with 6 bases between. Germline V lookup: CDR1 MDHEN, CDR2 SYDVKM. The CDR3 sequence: CASSLWDSNYGYTF. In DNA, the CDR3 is TGTGCCAGCAGTTTATGGGACAGTAACTATGGCTACACCTTC.

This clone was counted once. CDR3 DNA: TGTGCCAGCAGCTTAGATAGGGGGCGGGAAGAGACCCAGTACTTC. Translation gives CASSLDRGREETQYF. The V gene is TRBV7-2, the J gene TRBJ2-5; 7 nucleotides agree with TRBD1. Germline V CDR1 and CDR2: SGHTA, FQGNSA. Trimming at V came to 1 base and at J to 3 bases, leaving 5 bases not matched to a gene. The CDR3 runs 15 residues.

DNA of the CDR3: TGCGCCAGCAGCGCGGGACTAGCCGGATGGGAGCAGTTCTTC. Protein: CASSAGLAGWEQFF. The V call is TRBV5-1, the J call TRBJ2-1; 9 nucleotides match TRBD2. The V segment lost 4 bases and the J segment 10 bases; nucleotides outside the gene matches: 9. CDR1 is SGHRS, CDR2 YFSETQ, per germline. The CDR3 has 14 residues.

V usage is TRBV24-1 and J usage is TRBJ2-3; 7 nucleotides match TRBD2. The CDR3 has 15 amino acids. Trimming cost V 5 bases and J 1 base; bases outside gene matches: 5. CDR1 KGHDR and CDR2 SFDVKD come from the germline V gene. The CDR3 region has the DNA TGTGCCACCAGTGTTCCCAGCGGGGGCACAGATACGCAGTATTTT. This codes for CATSVPSGGTDTQYF.

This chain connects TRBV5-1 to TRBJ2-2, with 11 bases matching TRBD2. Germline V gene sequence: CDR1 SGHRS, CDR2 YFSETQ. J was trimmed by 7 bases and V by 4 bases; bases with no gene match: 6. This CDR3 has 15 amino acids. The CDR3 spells CASSPSGLADGELFF. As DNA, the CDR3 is TGCGCCAGCAGCCCCTCGGGACTAGCGGACGGGGAGCTGTTTTTT.

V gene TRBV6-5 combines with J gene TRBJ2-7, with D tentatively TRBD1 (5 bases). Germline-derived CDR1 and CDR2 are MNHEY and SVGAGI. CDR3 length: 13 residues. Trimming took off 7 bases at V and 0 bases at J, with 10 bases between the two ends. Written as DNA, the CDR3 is TGTGCCAGCAATGGACAAAGCTCCTACGAGCAGTACTTC. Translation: CASNGQSSYEQYF.

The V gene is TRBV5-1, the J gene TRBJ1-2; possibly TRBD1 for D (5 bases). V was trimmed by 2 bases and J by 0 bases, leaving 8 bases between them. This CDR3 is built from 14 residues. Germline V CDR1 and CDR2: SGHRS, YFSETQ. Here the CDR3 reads CASSLTGTNYGYTF. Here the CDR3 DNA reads TGCGCCAGCAGCTTAACAGGAACTAACTATGGCTACACCTTC.

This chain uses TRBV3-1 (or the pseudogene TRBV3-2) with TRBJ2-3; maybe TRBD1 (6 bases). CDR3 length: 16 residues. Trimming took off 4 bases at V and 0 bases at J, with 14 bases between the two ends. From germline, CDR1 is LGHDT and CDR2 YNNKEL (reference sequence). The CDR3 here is CASSPRGGGSTDTQYF. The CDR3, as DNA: TGTGCCAGCAGCCCCCGTGGGGGCGGGAGCACAGATACGCAGTATTTT.

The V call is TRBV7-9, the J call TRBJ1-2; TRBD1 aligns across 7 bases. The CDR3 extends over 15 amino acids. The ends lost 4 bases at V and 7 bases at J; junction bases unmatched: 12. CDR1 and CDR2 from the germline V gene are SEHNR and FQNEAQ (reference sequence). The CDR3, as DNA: TGTGCCAGCAGCTCGGGACAGTTCGGCTCCCCTGGCTACACCTTC. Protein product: CASSSGQFGSPGYTF.

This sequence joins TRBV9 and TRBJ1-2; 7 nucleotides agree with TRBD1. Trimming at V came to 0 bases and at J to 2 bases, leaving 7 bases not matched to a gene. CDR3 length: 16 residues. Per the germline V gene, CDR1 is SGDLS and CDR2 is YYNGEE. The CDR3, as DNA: TGTGCCAGCAGCGTAGTTAGGACAGGTGGGAACTATGGCTACACCTTC. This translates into CASSVVRTGGNYGYTF.

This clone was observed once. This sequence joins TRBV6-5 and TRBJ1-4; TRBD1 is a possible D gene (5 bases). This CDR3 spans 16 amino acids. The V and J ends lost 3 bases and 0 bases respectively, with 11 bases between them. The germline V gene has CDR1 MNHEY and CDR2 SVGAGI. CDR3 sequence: CASSYRPGATNEKLFF. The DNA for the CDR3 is TGTGCCAGCAGTTATCGCCCGGGGGCAACTAATGAAAAACTGTTTTTT.

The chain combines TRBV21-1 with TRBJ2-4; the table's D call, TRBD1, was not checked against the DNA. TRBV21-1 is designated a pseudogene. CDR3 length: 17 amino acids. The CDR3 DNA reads TGTGCCAGCAGCAAAGTTGTGGGCCAGTTAGCCAAAAACATTCAGTACTTC. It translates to CASSKVVGQLAKNIQYF.

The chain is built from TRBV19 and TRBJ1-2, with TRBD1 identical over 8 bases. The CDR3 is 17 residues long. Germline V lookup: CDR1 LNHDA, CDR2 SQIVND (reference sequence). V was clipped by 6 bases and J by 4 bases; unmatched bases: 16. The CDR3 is CASSNAHRGQGRYGYTF. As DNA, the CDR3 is TGTGCCAGTAGCAACGCCCACCGAGGACAGGGCCGCTATGGCTACACCTTC.